Listed below are T cell receptor beta chains from one sample, sequenced in a study of cytomegalovirus exposure and HLA in healthy donors. Only in-frame clones appear in the TCRdb table, and some are missing; sequencing was by immunoSEQ multiplex PCR. The sample has 90,000 to 100,000 clones, roughly 81% seen once. The sample taken for sequencing was PBMCs. The source is a man in his forties in good health and CMV-seronegative. The CDR3 runs from the conserved cysteine through the conserved F or W. Each record gives: V gene, clone size, D gene, J gene, CDR3 DNA, CDR3 protein. The D gene is left open where the match is weak. Where a row states a size, it is once, few, many or the class of an expanded clone; other rows omit it.

>TRBV21-1|once|-|TRBJ1-2
TGTGCCAGCTCCATTAACCCGGGACAGAACCCTAACTATGGCTACACCTTC
CASSINPGQNPNYGYTF
>TRBV5-6|-|-|TRBJ1-6
TGTGCCAGCAGCCTCTGGGGGGGAGCCCGGAATTCACCCCTCCACTTT
CASSLWGGARNSPLHF
>TRBV10-3|few|TRBD1|TRBJ1-2
TGTGCCATCAGGGCGACAGGGGGCCAGGGCTACACCTTC
CAIRATGGQGYTF
>TRBV5-8|-|TRBD2|TRBJ2-2
TGTGCCAGCAGCCTCGGGACTAAAATAGCCGGGGAGCTGTTTTTT
CASSLGTKIAGELFF
>TRBV10-3|-|TRBD1|TRBJ2-7
TGTGCCACCCGACAGGGGATGTACGAGCAGTACTTC
CATRQGMYEQYF
>TRBV7-7|-|TRBD1|TRBJ2-5
TGTGCCAGCAGCCCAGGACAGGGGCAAGAGACCCAGTACTTC
CASSPGQGQETQYF
>TRBV4-1|once|-|TRBJ1-2
TGCGCCAGCAGCAGGAAGGGAGGGGGGCCCGGTAGGGGCTACACCTTC
CASSRKGGGPGRGYTF
>TRBV7-8|-|TRBD1|TRBJ1-4
TGTGCCAGCAGCTTAGACAGGGGTGAAAAACTGTTTTTT
CASSLDRGEKLFF
>TRBV27|few|TRBD1|TRBJ1-1
TGTGCCAGCAGTTTCGGACAGGGGAAAATGAACACTGAAGCTTTCTTT
CASSFGQGKMNTEAFF
>TRBV29-1|-|TRBD2|TRBJ2-7
TGCAGCGTTGCCAAGCGGGGGGGCGGTAGCTCCTACGAGCAGTACTTC
CSVAKRGGGSSYEQYF
>TRBV7-2|-|-|TRBJ1-5
TGTGCCAGCAGCTTCGAGGGCGTTAATTACCAGCCCCAGCATTTT
CASSFEGVNYQPQHF
>TRBV7-9|few|-|TRBJ1-2
TGTGCCAGCAGCTTCGGAGACGCGCTTTATGGCTACACCTTC
CASSFGDALYGYTF
>TRBV6-5|-|TRBD1|TRBJ1-5
TGTGCCAGCAGGAACAGGGGACGGGGCAATCAGCCCCAGCATTTT
CASRNRGRGNQPQHF
>TRBV4-3|-|TRBD1|TRBJ2-7
TGCGCCAGCAGCCCGGGACAGGGGATCCACGAGCAGTACTTC
CASSPGQGIHEQYF
>TRBV18|-|TRBD1|TRBJ1-5
TGTGCCAGCTCACCCGCGACAGGGGAGGAGCAGCCCCAGCATTTT
CASSPATGEEQPQHF
>TRBV5-4|few|-|TRBJ2-7
TGTGCCAGCAGCTTGGACGCAGGGGCCTACGAGCAGTACTTC
CASSLDAGAYEQYF
>TRBV6-5|-|-|TRBJ1-4
TGTGCCAGCAGTTACTCTCCAGGGAAAAATGAAAAACTGTTTTTT
CASSYSPGKNEKLFF
>TRBV11-3|-|TRBD2|TRBJ2-2
TGTGCCAGCAGCTTCCGTAGCGGGACCGGGGAGCTGTTTTTT
CASSFRSGTGELFF
>TRBV5-1|-|-|TRBJ1-5
TGCGCCAGCAGTCTTATAGGAGATCAGCCCCAGCATTTT
CASSLIGDQPQHF
>TRBV2|-|-|TRBJ2-6
TGTGCCAGCGGCGGGGTGAGTGGGGCCAACGTCCTGACTTTC
CASGGVSGANVLTF
>TRBV6-6|-|TRBD1|TRBJ1-5
TGTGCCAGCACCAAGTGGGACAGGGCCCAGCCCCAGCATTTT
CASTKWDRAQPQHF
>TRBV2|-|-|TRBJ1-2
TGTGCCAGCATTCCTCGGGGGGCCTATGGCTACACCTTC
CASIPRGAYGYTF
>TRBV27|-|-|TRBJ2-3
TGTGCCAGCAGTTTTAGGACTGTTAAAGGGAATACGCAGTATTTT
CASSFRTVKGNTQYF
>TRBV15|-|TRBD1|TRBJ1-6
TGTGCCACCAGCAGGACAGGGGGATATAATTCACCCCTCCACTTT
CATSRTGGYNSPLHF
>TRBV6-4|-|TRBD1|TRBJ1-2
TGTGCCAGCAGTAGCGGACAGGGGGCAAACTATGGCTACACCTTC
CASSSGQGANYGYTF